This T cell receptor beta chain was sequenced during a study of control samples from healthy donors and cancer patients. The table came from immunoSEQ multiplex PCR; TCRdb's copy has only in-frame clones and leaves some out. The sample shows around 140,000 clones, around 93% of them seen only once. Losses at the gene ends were 7 bases for V and 4 bases for J; bases not matched to a gene: 16. There are 19 residues in the CDR3. Germline CDR1 is KGHDR and CDR2 is SFDVKD. The receptor comes from a woman between 50 and 59 years old in good health. Input material: blood. The chain carries TRBV24-1 and TRBJ2-2; 11 bases agree with TRBD1. In nucleotides, the CDR3 is TGTGCCACCAGGGCAGGAGAGGGACAGGGGGACGATCGCACCGGGGAGCTGTTTTTT. Amino acid sequence: CATRAGEGQGDDRTGELFF.